Listed here is a single TCR beta chain. This receptor's antigen is unknown. No base-level quality is on record; no much larger clone is a single base apart. The data derive from a study of OX40 agonist ivuxolimab in advanced cancers. In the study overall: Ivuxolimab, which targeted the costimulatory receptor OX40 (CD134), was an agonistic, fully human IgG2 monoclonal antibody. Intravenous ivuxolimab was administered to patients every 2 weeks at six dose levels: 0.01, 0.1, 0.3, 1.5, 3 and 10 mg/kg. Among the approximately 50 dose-escalation patients, around 19 had hepatocellular carcinoma, roughly 15 melanoma, 9 renal cell carcinoma and 9 head and neck cancer. The dose-escalation cohort was almost 85% male with a mean age of about 60 years, ranging from 23 to 79. Prior anti-PD-1, anti-PD-L1 or anti-CTLA-4 therapy was permitted, and checkpoint inhibitors had been received by about two fifths of dose-escalation patients. Three dose-escalation patients achieved partial responses, one with hepatocellular carcinoma and two with cutaneous melanoma. Peripheral TCRbeta sequencing aimed to test whether ivuxolimab altered TCR sequence diversity and caused clonal T-cell expansion. The paper reports the monotherapy dose-escalation portion (N of about 50 patients) of the phase I ivuxolimab trial.

Genomic DNA was isolated from the sorted cells so that the TCRbeta CDR3 region could be sequenced. TCRbeta CDR3 regions were sequenced using the immunoSEQ Assay. TCRdb limited this immuneACCESS table to in-frame rearrangements with V and J called. A share of clones is missing; checked studies link under half to unresolved V genes, and the rest is unexplained. The sample has 85,000 to 90,000 clones on record, 90% to 95% of them singletons. Roughly 1.1% of the sample is in the top ten clones. Broad study findings and their caveats: The antigen specificity of the clonally expanded peripheral T cells was not determined. After ivuxolimab, expanded clones were on average more numerous among CD8+ T cells than among CD4+ T cells. At doses from 0.1 to 3.0 mg/kg, clonal expansion was seen in both CD4+ and CD8+ blood T cells between baseline and week 6. Low levels of normalized T-cell clonal expansion were also seen in some nonresponding patients. In the 0.1-3.0 mg/kg groups, partial responders were among the patients with the lowest normalized peripheral clonal expansion, particularly in CD8+ T cells.

Patients with autoimmune disease history or receiving systemic immunosuppression were excluded from the trial. Peripheral blood for TCR sequencing was collected from all dose cohorts at baseline, on cycle 4 day 1, and on cycle 7 day 1. The samples were drawn from a first-in-human, open-label, multicenter phase I dose-escalation trial of ivuxolimab. The trial enrolled adults with locally advanced or metastatic head and neck squamous cell, hepatocellular, melanoma or renal cell carcinoma. Before TCR sequencing, CD4+ and CD8+ T cells were separately sorted from peripheral blood. There are 15 amino acids in the CDR3, from cysteine to phenylalanine inclusive. The kept DNA is CDR3 alone, 45 bases in frame from the first base. V loses 0 bases of germline sequence and J loses 5 bases, and the interval between the two ends is 11 bases. Sequences MDHEN (CDR1) and SYDVKM (CDR2) are obtained from the germline V gene.

The material was CD4+ or CD8+ T cells sorted from blood, obtained in a trial of the OX40 agonist ivuxolimab. The sequence was obtained from an adult with an advanced solid tumor such as melanoma, head and neck, liver or kidney cancer. The rearrangement combines TRBV28 with TRBJ2-4, with the D gene too uncertain to name. The CDR3 loop reads CASSLWGGPENIQYF. The nucleotide sequence reads TGTGCCAGCAGTTTATGGGGTGGCCCAGAAAACATTCAGTACTTC.